This T cell receptor beta chain was captured by sequencing in a study of T cell responses to AZD1222 COVID-19 vaccine. General study points: Reports say nearly half of spike-specific TCRs go after unmutated variant regions. In all cases, repertoires were sampled only after the peak T cell response. With two AZD1222 doses given, Spike-specific TCR breadth and depth both rose. There were mostly white British donors and more females than males, and clonal diversity was possibly underestimated.

As for this clone: The antigen is undetermined.

This table comes from immunoSEQ multiplex PCR, and its TCRdb copy is limited to in-frame clones, with some not included. Here the sample spans 130,000 or so clones, around 87% being singletons. The germline V gene has CDR1 SGDLS and CDR2 YYNGEE. The CDR3 has 11 amino acids. The germline V and J ends were trimmed by 0 bases and 8 bases, with 5 bases remaining between them. The chain uses TRBV9 and TRBJ1-2; no clear D gene. The sequence was obtained from an adult who received the AZD1222 COVID-19 vaccine. The sample was peripheral blood, taken 28 days after the second AZD1222 dose. The DNA for the CDR3 is TGTGCCAGCAGCGTAGACGGAGGCTACACCTTC. It translates to CASSVDGGYTF.